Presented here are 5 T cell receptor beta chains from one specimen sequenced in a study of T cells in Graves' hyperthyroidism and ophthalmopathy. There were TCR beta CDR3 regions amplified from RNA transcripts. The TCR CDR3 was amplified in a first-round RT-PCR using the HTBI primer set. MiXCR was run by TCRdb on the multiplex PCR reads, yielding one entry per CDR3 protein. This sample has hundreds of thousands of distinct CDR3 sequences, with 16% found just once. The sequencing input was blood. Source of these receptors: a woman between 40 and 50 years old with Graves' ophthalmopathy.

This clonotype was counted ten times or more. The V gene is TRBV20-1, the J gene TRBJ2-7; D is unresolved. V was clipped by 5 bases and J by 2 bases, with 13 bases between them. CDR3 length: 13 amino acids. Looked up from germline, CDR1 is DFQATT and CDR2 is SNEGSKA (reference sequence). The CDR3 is CSASDYGAYEQYF. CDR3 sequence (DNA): TGCAGTGCTTCTGATTATGGGGCCTACGAGCAGTACTTC.

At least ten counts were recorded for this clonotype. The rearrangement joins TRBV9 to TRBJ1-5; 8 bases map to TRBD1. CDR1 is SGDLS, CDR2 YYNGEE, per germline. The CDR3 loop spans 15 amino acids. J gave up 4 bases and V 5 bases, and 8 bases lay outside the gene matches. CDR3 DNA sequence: TGTGCCAGCAGTGAAGGACAGGGATCAAATCAGCCCCAGCATTTT. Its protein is CASSEGQGSNQPQHF.

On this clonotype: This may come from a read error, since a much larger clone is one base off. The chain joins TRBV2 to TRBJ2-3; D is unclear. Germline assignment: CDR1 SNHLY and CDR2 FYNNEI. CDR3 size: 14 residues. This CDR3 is CATSPPAPRDTQYF. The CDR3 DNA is TGTGCCACCAGTCCCCCCGCCCCCAGGGATACGCAGTATTTT.

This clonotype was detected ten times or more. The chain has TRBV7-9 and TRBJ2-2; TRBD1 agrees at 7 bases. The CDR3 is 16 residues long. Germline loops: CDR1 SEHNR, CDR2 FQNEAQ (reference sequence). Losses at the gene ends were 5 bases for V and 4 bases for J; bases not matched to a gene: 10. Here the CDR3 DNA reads TGTGCCAGCAGCCAAGACAGGGTGATAGTCACCGGGGAGCTGTTTTTT. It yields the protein CASSQDRVIVTGELFF.

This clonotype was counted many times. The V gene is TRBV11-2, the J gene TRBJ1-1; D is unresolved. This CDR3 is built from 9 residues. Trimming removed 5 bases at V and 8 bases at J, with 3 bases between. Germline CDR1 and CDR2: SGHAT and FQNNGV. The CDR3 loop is CASSQEAFF. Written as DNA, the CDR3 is TGTGCCAGCAGCCAAGAAGCTTTCTTT.